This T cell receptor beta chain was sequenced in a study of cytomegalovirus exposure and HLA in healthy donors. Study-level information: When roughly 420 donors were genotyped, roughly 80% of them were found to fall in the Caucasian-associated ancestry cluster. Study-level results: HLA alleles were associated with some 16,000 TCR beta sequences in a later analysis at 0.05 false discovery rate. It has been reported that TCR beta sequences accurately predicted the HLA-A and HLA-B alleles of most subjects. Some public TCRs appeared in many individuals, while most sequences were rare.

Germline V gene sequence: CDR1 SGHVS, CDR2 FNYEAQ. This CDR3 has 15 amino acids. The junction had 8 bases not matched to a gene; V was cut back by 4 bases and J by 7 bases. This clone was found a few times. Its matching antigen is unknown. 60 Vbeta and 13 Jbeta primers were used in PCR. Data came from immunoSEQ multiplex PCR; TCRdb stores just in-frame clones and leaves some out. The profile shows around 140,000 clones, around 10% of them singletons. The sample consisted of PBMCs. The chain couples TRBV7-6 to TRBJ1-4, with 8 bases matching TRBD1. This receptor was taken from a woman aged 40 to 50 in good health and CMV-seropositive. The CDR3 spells CASSSQGGSGEKLFF. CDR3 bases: TGTGCCAGCAGCTCACAGGGGGGGAGCGGTGAAAAACTGTTTTTT.